This T cell receptor beta chain derives from a study of siplizumab effects on memory and regulatory T cells. The assay looked at 95,000 to 100,000 TCR templates in each sample. TCRdb keeps only in-frame clones here, not all; method: immunoSEQ multiplex PCR. The table has about 87,000 clones, about 87% seen once. This sequence was found in a human donor in good health. Sequenced input: CD4+ T cells sorted from blood.

In DNA form, the CDR3 reads TGTGCCAGTAGTAACGGACGTACGGCAGGGAAGCAGCCCCAGCATTTT. Translated, it gives CASSNGRTAGKQPQHF. This chain links TRBV19 with TRBJ1-5, with a weak D call TRBD1 (5 bases). The V end was cut by 4 bases, the J end by 7 bases, with 20 bases between. The V gene's germline CDR1 is LNHDA and CDR2 SQIVND (reference sequence). The length of the CDR3 is 16 residues.